This T cell receptor (beta chain) originates from a study of blood T cell repertoires in COVID-19. Study information: Sites across the United States, Italy and Spain contributed samples from acute and convalescent COVID-19.

Methods used by the authors: Cell counts per sample came from amplifying reference gene primers. Clones were read by immunoSEQ multiplex PCR, and TCRdb kept only the in-frame ones, dropping some. Clone size and the V and J calls come from that table; the DNA yielded D and trimming. The sample lists approximately 130,000 clones, around 86% occurring once. The CDR3 totals 15 residues. CDR1 and CDR2 from the germline V gene are MNHEY and SVGAGI. Trimming pared 7 bases from V and 1 base from J, leaving 13 bases between. The TCR was taken from a man aged 40-50 years with active or convalescent COVID-19. Specimen: peripheral blood. The chain combines TRBV6-5 with TRBJ2-2; the D gene is possibly TRBD1 (5 bases). CDR3 DNA sequence: TGTGCCAGCACAGGGTATCAGTTGAACACCGGGGAGCTGTTTTTT. Amino acid sequence: CASTGYQLNTGELFF.